The sequence of this TCR beta chain was determined in a study of blood T cell repertoires in COVID-19. Whole-study context: Samples representing acute and convalescent COVID-19 were sourced from the United States, Italy and Spain. Sample material is recorded as cDNA or gDNA derived from T cells, B-cell-depleted T cells, or PBMCs.

Looked up from germline, CDR1 is SGHNT and CDR2 is YENEEA. Trimming pared 5 bases from V and 1 base from J, leaving 14 bases between. The CDR3 is made up of 15 amino acids. Authors' processing steps: Cell counts per sample came from amplifying reference gene primers. The repertoire was sequenced with immunoSEQ multiplex PCR; TCRdb's copy has only in-frame clones and lacks some. V, J and clone size reflect that table, while D and trimming were determined from the DNA. The data hold 90,000 to 130,000 clones, with approximately 89% observed a single time. The TCR was taken from a man aged 35 to 55 with acute or convalescent COVID-19. Sequenced input: peripheral blood. The V and J genes are TRBV11-3 and TRBJ2-5, with a possible D match to TRBD1 (6 bases). The CDR3 nucleotides read TGTGCCAGCAGCCTTGGACAGCCTTTCCAAGAGACCCAGTACTTC. This gives the protein CASSLGQPFQETQYF.